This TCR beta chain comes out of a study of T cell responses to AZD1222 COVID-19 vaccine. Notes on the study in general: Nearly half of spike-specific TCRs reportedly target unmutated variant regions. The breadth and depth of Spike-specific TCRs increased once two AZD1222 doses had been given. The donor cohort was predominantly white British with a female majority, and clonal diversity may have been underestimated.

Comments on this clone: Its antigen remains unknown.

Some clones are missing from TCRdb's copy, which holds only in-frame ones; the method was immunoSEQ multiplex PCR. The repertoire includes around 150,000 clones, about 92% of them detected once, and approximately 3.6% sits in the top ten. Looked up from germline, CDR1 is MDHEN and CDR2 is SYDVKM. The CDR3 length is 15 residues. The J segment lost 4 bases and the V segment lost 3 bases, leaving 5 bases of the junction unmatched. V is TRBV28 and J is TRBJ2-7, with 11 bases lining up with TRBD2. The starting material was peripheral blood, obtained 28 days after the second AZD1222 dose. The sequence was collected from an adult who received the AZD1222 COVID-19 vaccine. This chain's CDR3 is CASSFGLAGGYEQYF. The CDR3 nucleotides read TGTGCCAGCAGTTTTGGTCTAGCGGGAGGATACGAGCAGTACTTC.